This TCR beta chain stems from a study of blood T cells in healthy people across ages. The CDR3 covers 16 residues. A second about 7 to 11 cycle PCR used barcoded and J-beta primers. TCRdb ran MiXCR on the 5' RACE reads and lists one entry per CDR3 protein. The data contain 600,000 or so distinct CDR3 sequences, approximately 30% of them seen just once; the ten biggest clones take up 15% to 19%. This receptor was identified in a woman older than 75 in good health. The sample was blood. The chain has TRBV21-1 and TRBJ1-2; the table's TRBD1 call for D was not verified on the DNA. TRBV21-1 is a pseudogene segment. This chain's CDR3 is CASSKTTTGPSYGYTF. The CDR3 region has the DNA TGTGCCAGCAGCAAAACTACCACAGGGCCTAGCTATGGCTACACCTTC.